This passage covers 30 T cell receptor beta chains from one sample sequenced in a study of cytomegalovirus exposure and HLA in healthy donors. The repertoire was sequenced with immunoSEQ multiplex PCR; TCRdb's copy has only in-frame clones and lacks some. The sample has around 56,000 clones; roughly 87% are singletons. The specimen sequenced was PBMCs. These receptor sequences come from a woman under 30 in good health and CMV-seronegative.

The chain recombines TRBV5-5 with TRBJ1-3; D is ambiguous. CDR3 length equals 14 residues. CDR1 SGHKS and CDR2 YYEKEE come from the germline V gene (reference sequence). The V and J ends lost 4 bases and 1 base respectively, with 9 bases between them. The CDR3 here is CASSAYTSGNTIYF. CDR3 DNA sequence: TGTGCCAGCAGCGCCTATACGTCTGGAAACACCATATATTTT.

V is TRBV19 and J is TRBJ2-3; the match to TRBD2 covers 8 bases. The trim removed 7 bases at V and 3 bases at J, leaving 6 bases unmatched. There are 14 residues in the CDR3. Germline V gene sequence: CDR1 LNHDA, CDR2 SQIVND (reference sequence). CDR3 sequence (DNA): TGTGCCAGTACCGTGGGACTAGGGACAGATACGCAGTATTTT. Translating gives CASTVGLGTDTQYF.

The rearrangement uses TRBV28 and TRBJ2-7, with 8 nucleotides matching TRBD2. Germline V gives CDR1 MDHEN, CDR2 SYDVKM. V shed 6 bases, J shed 3 bases, and the junction held 10 bases outside the gene matches. The CDR3 consists of 15 residues. CDR3 residues: CASRSGGAGGYEQYF. As DNA, the CDR3 is TGTGCCAGCAGGAGCGGGGGCGCGGGTGGCTACGAGCAGTACTTC.

The chain uses TRBV30 and TRBJ2-1, with TRBD1 identical over 10 bases. This CDR3 comprises 13 residues. Germline CDR1 GTSNPN, CDR2 SVGIG (reference sequence). Trimming at V came to 4 bases and at J to 5 bases, leaving 2 bases not matched to a gene. The CDR3 sequence: CAWTGQGNNEQFF. The CDR3 DNA reads TGTGCCTGGACGGGACAGGGGAACAATGAGCAGTTCTTC.

The genes are TRBV27 and TRBJ2-5, with D perhaps matching TRBD2 (6 bases). Per germline, CDR1 MNHEY and CDR2 SMNVEV (reference sequence). The CDR3 is 14 amino acids. The ends were cut back, 6 bases at V and 5 bases at J, with 16 bases in the middle. For the CDR3, the DNA is TGTGCCAGCAGAGAGCGCGGGGCGGGGGAGACCCAGTACTTC. It translates to CASRERGAGETQYF.

The chain joins TRBV4-2 to TRBJ2-1; 7 nucleotides match TRBD2. The trim removed 0 bases at V and 0 bases at J, leaving 2 bases unmatched. The CDR3 runs to 16 residues. Germline V CDR1 and CDR2: LGHNA, YNFKEQ. CDR3: CASSQEGGSSYNEQFF. DNA of the CDR3: TGTGCCAGCAGCCAAGAGGGCGGGAGCTCCTACAATGAGCAGTTCTTC.

The rearrangement joins TRBV5-4 to TRBJ2-5; 7 bases agree with TRBD1. V shed 2 bases, J shed 5 bases, and the junction held 6 bases outside the gene matches. CDR1 SGHNT and CDR2 YYREEE come from the germline V gene (reference sequence). This CDR3 is 14 amino acids long. The CDR3, as DNA: TGTGCCAGCAGCTTCCGACAGGGCGGGGAGACCCAGTACTTC. Amino acids: CASSFRQGGETQYF.

This clone was observed a single time. As DNA, the CDR3 is TGTGCCAGCAGTTCCACCGGACAGTTCGGTGGCTACACCTTC. Its translation is CASSSTGQFGGYTF. V gene TRBV27 combines with J gene TRBJ1-2, with D tentatively TRBD1 (6 bases). V shed 4 bases and J shed 7 bases, with 16 bases lying between them. Germline CDR1 MNHEY, CDR2 SMNVEV (reference sequence). The CDR3 sequence is 14 residues long.

V gene TRBV12-5 combines with J gene TRBJ1-5; D perhaps matches TRBD1 (5 bases). Germline V gene sequence: CDR1 LGHNT, CDR2 FRNRAP. The CDR3 length is 15 residues. The V gene lost 6 bases and the J gene lost 0 bases, with 12 bases spanning the gap. CDR3 nucleotide sequence: TGTGCTAGTGGGAAGACAGAGAATAGCAATCAGCCCCAGCATTTT. This codes for CASGKTENSNQPQHF.

The chain has TRBV12-5 and TRBJ2-7; TRBD2 might be the D (7 bases). This CDR3 is 16 amino acids long. In germline, CDR1 is LGHNT, CDR2 FRNRAP. V was pared by 2 bases and J by 3 bases, with 17 bases between. The CDR3 DNA is TGTGCTAGTGGTTTGTTGGGGGGGGCCGACGACTACGAGCAGTACTTC. This sequence encodes CASGLLGGADDYEQYF.

The rearrangement uses TRBV2 and TRBJ2-7; 8 positions agree with TRBD1. CDR3 length equals 13 residues. The germline CDR1 and CDR2 sequences are SNHLY and FYNNEI. After removal of 6 bases from V and 5 bases from J, the junction contained 6 bases not matched to a gene. CDR3 in amino acids: CASSTGGGNEQYF. Here the CDR3 DNA reads TGTGCCAGCAGCACAGGGGGTGGCAACGAGCAGTACTTC.

This sequence joins TRBV27 and TRBJ2-7, with TRBD1 as a possible D gene (5 bases). Per the germline V gene, CDR1 is MNHEY and CDR2 is SMNVEV (reference sequence). Trimming cost V 2 bases and J 4 bases, with 12 bases left between them. This CDR3 has 14 amino acids. Here the CDR3 DNA reads TGTGCCAGCAGTTTAGACCCGACAGCTTACGAGCAGTACTTC. It translates to CASSLDPTAYEQYF.

The rearrangement uses TRBV7-8 and TRBJ2-5, with 10 bases lining up with TRBD2. Germline loops: CDR1 SGHVS, CDR2 FQNEAQ. The CDR3 has 16 amino acids. V shed 5 bases, J shed 7 bases, and the junction held 13 bases outside the gene matches. CDR3 coding DNA: TGTGCCAGCAGCCCGCGGACTAGCGGACGAGAAGGGACCCAGTACTTC. Protein: CASSPRTSGREGTQYF.

The CDR3 DNA sequence: TGTGCCAGCAGTTACCAAGCGTCCTACTATGGCTACACCTTC. This sequence encodes CASSYQASYYGYTF. The chain carries TRBV6-6 and TRBJ1-2; D gene unclear. V lost 2 bases to trimming and J lost 3 bases, with 10 bases between them. This CDR3 region has 14 residues. The V gene's germline CDR1 is MNHNY and CDR2 SVGAGI (reference sequence).

The chain joins TRBV28 to TRBJ1-5; D may be TRBD1 (6 bases). Germline CDR1 is MDHEN and CDR2 is SYDVKM. The CDR3 contains 15 residues. V lost 5 bases, J lost 4 bases, and 15 bases lay in between. This chain's CDR3 is CASSPPGATNQPQHF. CDR3 in DNA: TGTGCCAGCAGTCCACCAGGGGCTACTAATCAGCCCCAGCATTTT.

The chain employs TRBV5-4 and TRBJ1-4; 8 bases map to TRBD1. Germline V gives CDR1 SGHNT, CDR2 YYREEE (reference sequence). After removal of 4 bases from V and 8 bases from J, the junction contained 7 bases not matched to a gene. There are 14 residues in the CDR3. The CDR3 loop is CASSADRGGEKLFF. The DNA for the CDR3 is TGTGCCAGCAGCGCCGACAGGGGTGGCGAAAAACTGTTTTTT.

V gene TRBV19 combines with J gene TRBJ2-1; 9 bases are shared with TRBD2. Trimming removed 3 bases from V and 9 bases from J; junction bases left unmatched: 12. The V gene's germline CDR1 is LNHDA and CDR2 SQIVND (reference sequence). This CDR3 is 16 amino acids long. This CDR3 is CASSIRSGTSSSEQFF. The DNA for the CDR3 is TGTGCCAGTAGTATCCGATCGGGGACTAGCTCCAGTGAGCAGTTCTTC.

This chain joins TRBV27 and TRBJ1-5; D is perhaps TRBD1 (5 bases). The CDR3 sequence is 19 residues long. Germline CDR1 MNHEY, CDR2 SMNVEV (reference sequence). The V gene lost 4 bases and the J gene lost 0 bases, with 22 bases spanning the gap. CDR3 DNA sequence: TGTGCCAGCAGTTCCACGTCGGGGGGAACCCCCTATAGCAATCAGCCCCAGCATTTT. Protein sequence: CASSSTSGGTPYSNQPQHF.

V usage is TRBV5-8 and J usage is TRBJ2-2; D unresolved. V lost 4 bases, J lost 3 bases, and 10 bases lay in between. Germline V gene sequence: CDR1 SGHTS, CDR2 YDEGEE. The CDR3 extends over 14 amino acids. The CDR3 DNA follows: TGTGCCAGCAGCCCCTTCTCGGACACCGGGGAGCTGTTTTTT. Translated: CASSPFSDTGELFF.

The gene calls are TRBV28 and TRBJ2-7; 7 nucleotides line up with TRBD1. The CDR3 length is 14 residues. V was clipped by 5 bases and J by 3 bases; unmatched bases: 7. The V gene's germline CDR1 is MDHEN and CDR2 SYDVKM. CDR3 sequence reads: CASSRQGRDYEQYF. As DNA, the CDR3 is TGTGCCAGCAGTCGACAGGGAAGGGACTACGAGCAGTACTTC.

The CDR3 spells CATSREKLFF. CDR3 DNA: TGTGCCACCTCCCGGGAAAAACTGTTTTTT. V is TRBV15 and J is TRBJ1-4; D gene ambiguous. Germline assignment: CDR1 LNHNV and CDR2 YYDKDF (reference sequence). Deletions cut 8 bases from V and 8 bases from J, with 6 bases between. The CDR3 contains 10 residues.

The chain is built from TRBV7-9 and TRBJ2-2; 9 bases are shared with TRBD2. Germline lookup yields CDR1 SEHNR and CDR2 FQNEAQ (reference sequence). Trimming cost V 11 bases and J 1 base; bases outside gene matches: 5. The CDR3 extends over 14 amino acids. CDR3 bases: TGTGCCGGGGGGACTAGCCAGAACACCGGGGAGCTGTTTTTT. Translated, it gives CAGGTSQNTGELFF. Complete variable domain (other parts from reference TRBV7-9 and TRBJ2-2): DTGVSQNPRHKITKRGQNVTFRCDPISEHNRLYWYRQTLGQGPEFLTYFQNEAQLEKSRLLSDRFSAERPKGSFSTLEIQRTEQGDSAMYLCAGGTSQNTGELFFGEGSRLTVL.

V gene TRBV6-5 combines with J gene TRBJ1-2; 7 positions match TRBD1. The CDR3 covers 12 residues. Germline V gene lookup returns CDR1 MNHEY and CDR2 SVGAGI. Germline trimming cut 6 bases from V and 8 bases from J; bases unmatched to any gene: 6. DNA of the CDR3: TGTGCCAGCAGCCCGACAGGGTTGGGCTACACCTTC. Its protein product is CASSPTGLGYTF.

V and J are TRBV28 and TRBJ2-4; D gene uncertain. The CDR3 contains 17 residues. V lost 5 bases and J lost 0, with 17 bases in between. Germline V gene data show CDR1 as MDHEN and CDR2 as SYDVKM. CDR3 protein: CASSLRFAPLAKNIQYF. The CDR3 DNA reads as TGTGCCAGCAGTCTCCGGTTCGCTCCTTTAGCCAAAAACATTCAGTACTTC.

This chain links TRBV10-3 with TRBJ2-7; tentative D call: TRBD1 (7 bases). This CDR3 has 13 amino acids. Trimming left V 6 bases short and J 0 bases short, with 9 bases between. Germline V lookup: CDR1 ENHRY, CDR2 SYGVKD. This CDR3 is CAIRRDSSYEQYF. The CDR3 region has the DNA TGTGCCATCAGGCGGGACAGCTCCTACGAGCAGTACTTC.

This chain links TRBV29-1 with TRBJ2-4; 7 bases are shared with TRBD2. The CDR3 consists of 14 residues. J lost 7 bases, V lost 1 base, and 7 bases had no gene match. Per germline, CDR1 SQVTM and CDR2 ANQGSEA. The CDR3 is CSVEGGSGANIQYF. CDR3 DNA sequence: TGCAGCGTTGAAGGCGGGAGTGGTGCCAACATTCAGTACTTC.

This clone was seen a single time. The chain joins TRBV2 to TRBJ2-1; D might be TRBD2 (6 bases). Per the germline V gene, CDR1 is SNHLY and CDR2 is FYNNEI. The CDR3 consists of 16 residues. Deletions cut 9 bases from V and 5 bases from J, with 23 bases between. CDR3 coding DNA: TGTGCCAGTGCAAGTGTGTGGGGGACTGTGCACAATGAGCAGTTCTTC. Translating it yields CASASVWGTVHNEQFF. Variable domain in full (rest from reference TRBV2 and TRBJ2-1): EPEVTQTPSHQVTQMGQEVILRCVPISNHLYFYWYRQILGQKVEFLVSFYNNEISEKSEIFDDQFSVERPDGSNFTLKIRSTKLEDSAMYFCASASVWGTVHNEQFFGPGTRLTVL.

The genes are TRBV5-1 and TRBJ2-7, with D maybe TRBD2 (5 bases). Per germline, CDR1 SGHRS and CDR2 YFSETQ. This CDR3 spans 12 amino acids. V was shortened by 1 base and J by 10 bases, with 12 bases between the two germline ends. The CDR3 loop is CASSLTPGLQYF. For the CDR3, the DNA is TGCGCCAGCAGCTTGACCCCGGGATTACAGTACTTC.

The chain has TRBV20-1 and TRBJ2-1; D possibly corresponds to TRBD1 (5 bases). The CDR3 runs 11 residues. Germline loops: CDR1 DFQATT, CDR2 SNEGSKA (reference sequence). Trimming pared 5 bases from V and 9 bases from J, leaving 11 bases between. DNA of the CDR3: TGCAGTGCTGAAGCTAGGGGTGAGCAGTTCTTC. It specifies CSAEARGEQFF.

This chain links TRBV27 with TRBJ1-2; possible D gene TRBD1, 6 bases. In germline, CDR1 is MNHEY, CDR2 SMNVEV (reference sequence). CDR3 length: 15 residues. Trimming left V 3 bases short and J 3 bases short, with 14 bases between. The CDR3 bases are TGTGCCAGCAGTTTTGTGGGGGCGCCCCACTATGGCTACACCTTC. Translation gives CASSFVGAPHYGYTF.